The entry below gives a single T cell receptor beta chain sequence along with its context. What it recognizes is unknown. The authors sequenced patients whose flow cytometry had shown CD8+CD57+ cell expansion. The CDR3 is 14 residues long. V shed 6 bases and J shed 2 bases, with 10 bases lying between them. CDR1 KGHDR and CDR2 SFDVKD come from the germline V gene. The entry originates in a study of CD8+CD57+ T cells in acquired aplastic anemia. Regarding the study as a whole: Patients and controls were not found to differ significantly in CD8+ Simpson's diversity. Patients and controls turned out to have 25 to 35 CD8+ CDR3 sequences in common.

Using genomic DNA as the template, TCR beta VDJ and CDR3 profiling was carried out. TCRdb re-called the reads through MiXCR, storing one row per CDR3 protein. Here the sample spans around 200,000 distinct CDR3 sequences, 48% being singletons. The chain couples TRBV24-1 to TRBJ1-3, with D unresolved. The sequenced material came from sorted CD4+, CD8+, or CD8+CD57+ T cells (not recorded which) from PBMCs. The TCR sequence derives from a human donor with aplastic anemia. The DNA for the CDR3 is TGTGCCACCAGTCCCCACAGTCCTGGAAACACCATATATTTT. This sequence encodes CATSPHSPGNTIYF.